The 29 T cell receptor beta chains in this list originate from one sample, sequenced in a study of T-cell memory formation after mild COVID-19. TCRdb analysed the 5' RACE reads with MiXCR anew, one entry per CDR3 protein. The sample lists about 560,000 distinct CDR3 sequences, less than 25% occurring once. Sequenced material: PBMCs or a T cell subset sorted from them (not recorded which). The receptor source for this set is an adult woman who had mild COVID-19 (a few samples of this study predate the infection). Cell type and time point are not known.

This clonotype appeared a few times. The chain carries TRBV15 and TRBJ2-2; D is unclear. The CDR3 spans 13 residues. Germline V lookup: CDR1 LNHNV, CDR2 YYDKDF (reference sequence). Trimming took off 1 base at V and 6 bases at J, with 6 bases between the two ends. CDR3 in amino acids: CATSRAGPGELFF. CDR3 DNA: TGTGCCACCAGCAGAGCGGGCCCCGGGGAGCTGTTTTTT.

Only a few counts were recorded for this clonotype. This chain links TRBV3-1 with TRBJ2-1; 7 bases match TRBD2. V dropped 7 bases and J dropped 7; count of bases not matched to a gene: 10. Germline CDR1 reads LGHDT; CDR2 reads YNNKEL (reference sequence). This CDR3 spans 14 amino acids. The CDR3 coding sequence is TGTGCCAGCACCTTGGGGGGGTGGGGAAATGAGCAGTTCTTC. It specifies CASTLGGWGNEQFF.

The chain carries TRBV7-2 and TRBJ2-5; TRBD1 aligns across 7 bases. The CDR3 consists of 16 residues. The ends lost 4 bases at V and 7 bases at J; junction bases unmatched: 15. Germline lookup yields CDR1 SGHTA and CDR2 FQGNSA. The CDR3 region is CASSSGGTVPIGTQYF. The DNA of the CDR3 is TGTGCCAGCAGCTCTGGTGGGACAGTGCCGATAGGGACCCAGTACTTC.

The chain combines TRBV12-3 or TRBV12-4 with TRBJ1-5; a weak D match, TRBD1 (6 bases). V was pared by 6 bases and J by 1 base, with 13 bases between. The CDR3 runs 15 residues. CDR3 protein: CASSPDSLSNQPQHF. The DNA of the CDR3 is TGTGCCAGCAGCCCGGACAGCCTGAGCAATCAGCCCCAGCATTTT.

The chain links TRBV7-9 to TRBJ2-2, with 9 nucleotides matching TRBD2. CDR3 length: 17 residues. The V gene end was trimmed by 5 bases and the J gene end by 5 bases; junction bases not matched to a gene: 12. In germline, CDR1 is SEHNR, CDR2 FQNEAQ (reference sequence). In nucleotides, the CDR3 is TGTGCCAGCAGCCCACGAGCGGGAGGTGTGAAAACCGGGGAGCTGTTTTTT. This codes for CASSPRAGGVKTGELFF. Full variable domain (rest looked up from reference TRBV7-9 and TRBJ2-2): DTGVSQNPRHKITKRGQNVTFRCDPISEHNRLYWYRQTLGQGPEFLTYFQNEAQLEKSRLLSDRFSAERPKGSFSTLEIQRTEQGDSAMYLCASSPRAGGVKTGELFFGEGSRLTVL.

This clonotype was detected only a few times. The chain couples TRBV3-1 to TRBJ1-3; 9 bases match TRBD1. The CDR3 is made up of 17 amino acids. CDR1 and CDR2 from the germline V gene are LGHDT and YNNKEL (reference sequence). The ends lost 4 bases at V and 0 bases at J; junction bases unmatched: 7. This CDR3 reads CASSPWDRVFSGNTIYF. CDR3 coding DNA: TGTGCCAGCAGCCCCTGGGACAGGGTATTCTCTGGAAACACCATATATTTT. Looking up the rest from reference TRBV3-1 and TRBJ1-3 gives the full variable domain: DTAVSQTPKYLVTQMGNDKSIKCEQNLGHDTMYWYKQDSKKFLKIMFSYNNKELIINETVPNRFSPKSPDKAHLNLHINSLELGDSAVYFCASSPWDRVFSGNTIYFGEGSWLTVV.

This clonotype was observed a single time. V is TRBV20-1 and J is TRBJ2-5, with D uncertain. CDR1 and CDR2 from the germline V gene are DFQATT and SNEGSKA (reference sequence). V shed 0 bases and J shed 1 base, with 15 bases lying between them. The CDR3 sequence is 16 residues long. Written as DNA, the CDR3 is TGCAGTGCTAGAGACGTCAGTAGGGCCCTCCAAGAGACCCAGTACTTC. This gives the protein CSARDVSRALQETQYF.

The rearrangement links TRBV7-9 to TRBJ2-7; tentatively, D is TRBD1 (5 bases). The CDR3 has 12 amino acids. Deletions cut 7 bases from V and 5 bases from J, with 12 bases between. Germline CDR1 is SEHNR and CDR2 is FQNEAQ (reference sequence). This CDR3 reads CASTLVGDEQYF. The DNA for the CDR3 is TGTGCCAGCACCCTGGTAGGGGACGAGCAGTACTTC.

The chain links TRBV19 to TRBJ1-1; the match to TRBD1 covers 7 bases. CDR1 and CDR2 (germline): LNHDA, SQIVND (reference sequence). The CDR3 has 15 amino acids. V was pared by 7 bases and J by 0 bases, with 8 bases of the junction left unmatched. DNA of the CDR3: TGTGCCAGTACCCAGGGGGTCTTTATGAACACTGAAGCTTTCTTT. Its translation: CASTQGVFMNTEAFF.

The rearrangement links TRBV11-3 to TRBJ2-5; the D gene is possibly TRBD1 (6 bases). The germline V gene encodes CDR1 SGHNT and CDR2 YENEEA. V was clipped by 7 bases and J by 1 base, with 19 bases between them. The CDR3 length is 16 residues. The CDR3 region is CASTPRGEDSQETQYF. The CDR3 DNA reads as TGTGCCAGCACCCCAAGGGGAGAGGACAGCCAAGAGACCCAGTACTTC.

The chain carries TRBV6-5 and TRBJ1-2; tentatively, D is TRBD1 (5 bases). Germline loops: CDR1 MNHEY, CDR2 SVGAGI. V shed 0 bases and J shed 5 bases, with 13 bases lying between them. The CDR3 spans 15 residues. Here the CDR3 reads CASSYSGVGVYGYTF. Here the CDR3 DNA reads TGTGCCAGCAGTTACTCGGGGGTCGGCGTATATGGCTACACCTTC.

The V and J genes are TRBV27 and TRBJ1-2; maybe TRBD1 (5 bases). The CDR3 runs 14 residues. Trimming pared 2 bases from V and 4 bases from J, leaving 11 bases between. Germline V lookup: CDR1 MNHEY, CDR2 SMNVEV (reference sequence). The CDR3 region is CASSLGGGLYGYTF. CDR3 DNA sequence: TGTGCCAGCAGTTTAGGCGGGGGACTCTATGGCTACACCTTC.

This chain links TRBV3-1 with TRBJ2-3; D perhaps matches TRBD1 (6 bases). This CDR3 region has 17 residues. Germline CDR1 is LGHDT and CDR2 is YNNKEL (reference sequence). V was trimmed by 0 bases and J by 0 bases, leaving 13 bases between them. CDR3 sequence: CASSQDQTGSSTDTQYF. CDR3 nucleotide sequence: TGTGCCAGCAGCCAAGATCAAACAGGGTCCAGCACAGATACGCAGTATTTT.

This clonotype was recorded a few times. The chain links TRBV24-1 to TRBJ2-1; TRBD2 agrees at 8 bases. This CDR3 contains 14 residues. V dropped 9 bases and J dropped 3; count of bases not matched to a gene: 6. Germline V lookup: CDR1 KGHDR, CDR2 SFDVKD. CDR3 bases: TGTGCCACCGCCGGGGGGGCGATCTACAATGAGCAGTTCTTC. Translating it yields CATAGGAIYNEQFF.

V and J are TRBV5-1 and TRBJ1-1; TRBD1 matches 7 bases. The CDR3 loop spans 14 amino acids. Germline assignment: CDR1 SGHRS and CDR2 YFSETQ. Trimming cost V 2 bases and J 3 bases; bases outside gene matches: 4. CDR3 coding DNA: TGCGCCAGCAGCTTTCAGGGGGTTGACACTGAAGCTTTCTTT. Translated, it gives CASSFQGVDTEAFF.

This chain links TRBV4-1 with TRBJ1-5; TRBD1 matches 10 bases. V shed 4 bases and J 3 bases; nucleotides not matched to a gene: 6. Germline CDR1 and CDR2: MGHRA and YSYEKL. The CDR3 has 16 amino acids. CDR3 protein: CASSPGQGNLNQPQHF. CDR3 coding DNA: TGCGCCAGCAGCCCGGGACAGGGGAACCTCAATCAGCCCCAGCATTTT.

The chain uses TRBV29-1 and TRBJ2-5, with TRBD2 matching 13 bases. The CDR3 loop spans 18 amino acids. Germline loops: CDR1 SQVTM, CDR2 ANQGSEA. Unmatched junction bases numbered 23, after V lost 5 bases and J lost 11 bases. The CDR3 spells CSVRTGTSGVSARNNQYF. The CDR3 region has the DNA TGCAGCGTTCGTACCGGGACTAGCGGGGTCTCGGCCCGCAATAATCAGTACTTC. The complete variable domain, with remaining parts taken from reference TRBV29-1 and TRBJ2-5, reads SAVISQKPSRDICQRGTSLTIQCQVDSQVTMMFWYRQQPGQSLTLIATANQGSEATYESGFVIDKFPISRPNLTFSTLTVSNMSPEDSSIYLCSVRTGTSGVSARNNQYFGPGTRLLVL.

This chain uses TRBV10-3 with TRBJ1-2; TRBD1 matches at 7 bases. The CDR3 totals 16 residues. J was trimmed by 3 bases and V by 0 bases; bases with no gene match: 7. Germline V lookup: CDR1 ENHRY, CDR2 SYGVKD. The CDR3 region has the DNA TGTGCCATCAGTGAGTCCAGGGGGATTGCGGACTATGGCTACACCTTC. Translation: CAISESRGIADYGYTF.

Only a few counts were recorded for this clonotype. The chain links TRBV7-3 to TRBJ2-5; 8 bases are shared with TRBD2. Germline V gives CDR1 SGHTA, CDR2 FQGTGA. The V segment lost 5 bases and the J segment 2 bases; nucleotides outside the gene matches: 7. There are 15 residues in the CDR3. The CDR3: CASSQSGLDQETQYF. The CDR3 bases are TGTGCCAGCAGCCAGTCGGGACTAGATCAAGAGACCCAGTACTTC.

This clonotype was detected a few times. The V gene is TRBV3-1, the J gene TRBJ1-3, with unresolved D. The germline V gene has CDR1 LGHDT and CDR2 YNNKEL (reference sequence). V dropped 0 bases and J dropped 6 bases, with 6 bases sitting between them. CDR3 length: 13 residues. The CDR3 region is CASSQEIQNTIYF. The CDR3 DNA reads TGTGCCAGCAGCCAAGAAATACAAAACACCATATATTTT. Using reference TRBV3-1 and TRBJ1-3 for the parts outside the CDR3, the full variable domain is DTAVSQTPKYLVTQMGNDKSIKCEQNLGHDTMYWYKQDSKKFLKIMFSYNNKELIINETVPNRFSPKSPDKAHLNLHINSLELGDSAVYFCASSQEIQNTIYFGEGSWLTVV.

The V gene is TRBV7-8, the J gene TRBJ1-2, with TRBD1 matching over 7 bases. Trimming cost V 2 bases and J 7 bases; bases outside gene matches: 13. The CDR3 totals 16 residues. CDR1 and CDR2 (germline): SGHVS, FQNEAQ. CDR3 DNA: TGTGCCAGCAGCTTAACCCGGACAGGCCCCTCTAGTGGCTACACCTTC. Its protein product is CASSLTRTGPSSGYTF.

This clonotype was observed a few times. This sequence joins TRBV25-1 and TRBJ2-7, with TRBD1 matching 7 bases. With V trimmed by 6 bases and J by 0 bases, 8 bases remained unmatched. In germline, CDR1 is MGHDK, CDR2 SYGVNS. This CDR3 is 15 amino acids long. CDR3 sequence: CASSADRAYSYEQYF. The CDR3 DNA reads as TGTGCCAGCAGCGCCGACAGGGCCTACTCCTACGAGCAGTACTTC.

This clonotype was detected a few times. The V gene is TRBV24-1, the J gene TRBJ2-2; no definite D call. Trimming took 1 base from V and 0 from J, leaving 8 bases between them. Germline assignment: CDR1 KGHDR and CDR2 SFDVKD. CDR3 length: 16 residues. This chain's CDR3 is CATSDLGVTNTGELFF. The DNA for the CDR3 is TGTGCCACCAGTGATTTAGGAGTTACGAACACCGGGGAGCTGTTTTTT.

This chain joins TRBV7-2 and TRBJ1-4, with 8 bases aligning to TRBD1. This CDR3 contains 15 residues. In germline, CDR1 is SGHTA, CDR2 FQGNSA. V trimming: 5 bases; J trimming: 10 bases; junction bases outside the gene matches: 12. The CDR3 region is CASSGRYRGIGKLFF. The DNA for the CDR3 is TGTGCCAGCAGCGGCCGGTACAGGGGGATCGGAAAACTGTTTTTT.

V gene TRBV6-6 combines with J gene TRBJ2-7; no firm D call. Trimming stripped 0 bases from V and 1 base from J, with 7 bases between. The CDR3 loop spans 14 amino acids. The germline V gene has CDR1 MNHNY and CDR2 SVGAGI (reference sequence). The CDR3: CASSYSGYSYEQYF. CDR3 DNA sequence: TGTGCCAGCAGTTACTCTGGGTATTCCTACGAGCAGTACTTC.

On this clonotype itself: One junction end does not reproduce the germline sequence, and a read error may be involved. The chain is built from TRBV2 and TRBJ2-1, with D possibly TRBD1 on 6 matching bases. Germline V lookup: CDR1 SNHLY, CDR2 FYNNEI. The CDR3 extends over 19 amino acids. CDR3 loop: CASSETHHSGTRMENGQFF. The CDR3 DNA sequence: TGTGCCAGCAGTGAGACTCATCACTCCGGGACACGGATGGAGAATGGGCAGTTCTTC.

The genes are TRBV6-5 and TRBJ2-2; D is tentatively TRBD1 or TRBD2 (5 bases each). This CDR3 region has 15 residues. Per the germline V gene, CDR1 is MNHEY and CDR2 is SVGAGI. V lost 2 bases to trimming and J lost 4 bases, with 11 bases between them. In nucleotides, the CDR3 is TGTGCCAGCAGTTACCCCGGGACCAGCACCGGGGAGCTGTTTTTT. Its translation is CASSYPGTSTGELFF.

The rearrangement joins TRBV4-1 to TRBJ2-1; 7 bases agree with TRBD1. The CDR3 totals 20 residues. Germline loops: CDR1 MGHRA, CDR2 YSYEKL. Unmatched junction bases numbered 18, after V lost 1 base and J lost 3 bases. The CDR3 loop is CASSQGIGGGNQIYYNEQFF. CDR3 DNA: TGCGCCAGCAGCCAAGGTATAGGGGGCGGAAACCAGATTTACTACAATGAGCAGTTCTTC.

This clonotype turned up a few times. CDR3 protein: CSARDRFLDTQYF. Written as DNA, the CDR3 is TGCAGTGCTAGAGATCGTTTCTTGGATACGCAGTATTTT. V is TRBV20-1 and J is TRBJ2-3; D unresolved. The germline CDR1 and CDR2 sequences are DFQATT and SNEGSKA (reference sequence). This CDR3 comprises 13 residues. Trimming removed 0 bases from V and 6 bases from J, with 10 bases in between.